These 9 T cell receptor beta chains came from one sample sequenced in a study of cytomegalovirus exposure and HLA in healthy donors. This PCR relied on a set of 60 Vbeta primers and 13 Jbeta primers. Assay: immunoSEQ multiplex PCR; the TCRdb copy retains only in-frame clones and omits some. The sample holds about 75,000 clones, 75% to 85% seen once. The sample was PBMCs. The origin of the receptors is a man in his sixties or seventies in good health and CMV-seropositive.

The rearrangement joins TRBV6-6 to TRBJ2-2; perhaps TRBD1 as D (6 bases). Germline CDR1 MNHNY, CDR2 SVGAGI (reference sequence). With 11 bases removed from V and 3 bases from J, the gap between germline ends came to 16 bases. CDR3 length: 14 amino acids. The CDR3 is CASRGVLDTGELFF. As DNA, the CDR3 is TGTGCCTCCAGGGGAGTGTTGGACACCGGGGAGCTGTTTTTT.

V and J are TRBV4-1 and TRBJ1-2, with TRBD1 identical over 10 bases. V gave up 0 bases and J gave up 4 bases; unmatched junction bases: 17. The CDR3 covers 20 residues. Per the germline V gene, CDR1 is MGHRA and CDR2 is YSYEKL. The DNA of the CDR3 is TGCGCCAGCAGCCAAGATCGACAGGGGGCGCCTATTTACTCTATCTATGGCTACACCTTC. This codes for CASSQDRQGAPIYSIYGYTF.

The V gene is TRBV5-1, the J gene TRBJ2-7, with no clear D. Germline V gene data show CDR1 as SGHRS and CDR2 as YFSETQ. Trimming took off 0 bases at V and 10 bases at J, with 8 bases between the two ends. CDR3 length: 11 amino acids. CDR3 bases: TGCGCCAGCAGCTTGGAAGGAGCCCAGTACTTC. This translates into CASSLEGAQYF.

The chain links TRBV6-1 to TRBJ2-7, with 11 bases identical to TRBD2. Unmatched junction bases numbered 9, after V lost 7 bases and J lost 4 bases. The CDR3 extends over 15 amino acids. Germline CDR1 MNHNS, CDR2 SASEGT. The CDR3, as DNA: TGTGCCAGCACCGAGGGGACTAGCGGAAGATACGAGCAGTACTTC. It codes for CASTEGTSGRYEQYF.

The V and J genes are TRBV14 and TRBJ2-3, with 8 nucleotides matching TRBD2. The junction had 3 bases not matched to a gene; V was cut back by 1 base and J by 3 bases. The germline gives CDR1 SGHDN, CDR2 FVKESK. The CDR3 contains 15 residues. The CDR3 loop reads CASSQVSGETDTQYF. CDR3 nucleotide sequence: TGTGCCAGCAGCCAAGTTAGCGGGGAAACAGATACGCAGTATTTT.

This rearrangement joins TRBV29-1 to TRBJ1-2; a weak D match, TRBD1 (5 bases). The CDR3 has 14 amino acids. CDR1 SQVTM and CDR2 ANQGSEA come from the germline V gene. Trimming shortened V by 3 bases and J by 4 bases, and 15 bases separated the two germline ends. This CDR3 is CSVESLGQGYGYTF. The CDR3 DNA sequence: TGCAGCGTTGAGTCGTTGGGCCAGGGCTATGGCTACACCTTC.

This chain joins TRBV6-5 and TRBJ2-5; 7 bases fit TRBD1. The J call may be in error: the DNA end matches TRBJ2-7 better. This CDR3 is 14 amino acids long. CDR1 MNHEY and CDR2 SVGAGI come from the germline V gene. The CDR3: CAAKELAGGYEQYF. The CDR3 region has the DNA TGTGCCGCGAAGGAGCTAGCAGGGGGCTACGAGCAGTACTTC.

This chain connects TRBV9 to TRBJ1-1, with D hard to call. Trimming removed 0 bases at V and 1 base at J, with 10 bases between. This CDR3 has 15 amino acids. Germline CDR1 is SGDLS and CDR2 is YYNGEE. CDR3 nucleotides: TGTGCCAGCAGCGTAGATTACAGTAAGAACACTGAAGCTTTCTTT. This codes for CASSVDYSKNTEAFF.

The rearrangement uses TRBV2 and TRBJ2-7; maybe TRBD1 (5 bases). The CDR3 is made up of 14 amino acids. The germline V and J ends were trimmed by 4 bases and 9 bases, with 19 bases remaining between them. Germline CDR1 and CDR2: SNHLY and FYNNEI. The CDR3 region has the DNA TGTGCCAGCAGTGGGCAGGGCCGCCGAGTTGGGCAGTACTTC. This sequence encodes CASSGQGRRVGQYF.